These 10 T cell receptor beta chains were all obtained from the same sample, sequenced in a study of cytomegalovirus exposure and HLA in healthy donors. 13 Jbeta primers and 60 Vbeta primers were used for the PCR. Clones were sequenced by immunoSEQ multiplex PCR, and TCRdb holds only the in-frame ones, with some missing. Of some 150,000 clones listed, approximately 80% were seen once; the top ten hold about 4.3%. Sequenced: PBMCs. The receptors derive from a woman in her fifties or sixties in good health and CMV-seropositive.

V is TRBV7-8 and J is TRBJ2-7; 9 bases map to TRBD1. The germline CDR1 and CDR2 sequences are SGHVS and FQNEAQ. V trimming: 5 bases; J trimming: 3 bases; junction bases outside the gene matches: 8. The CDR3 runs to 15 residues. The CDR3 protein is CASSPPDRGFYEQYF. The CDR3 nucleotides are TGTGCCAGCAGCCCCCCGGACAGGGGATTCTACGAGCAGTACTTC.

This clone has a handful of counts. The chain recombines TRBV5-6 with TRBJ2-7, with TRBD1 as a possible D gene (5 bases). Trimming cost V 4 bases and J 2 bases, with 16 bases left between them. The CDR3 spans 15 residues. The germline gives CDR1 SGHDT, CDR2 YYEEEE. For the CDR3, the DNA is TGTGCCAGCAGCCCCCTGAGCAGGGAAGCCTACGAGCAGTACTTC. This encodes CASSPLSREAYEQYF.

This chain joins TRBV5-1 and TRBJ2-7; 11 positions match TRBD1. The CDR3 length is 13 residues. V lost 3 bases to trimming and J lost 6 bases; unmatched junction nucleotides: 2. CDR1 is SGHRS and CDR2 is YFSETQ in the germline V gene. The CDR3 reads CASSWDRGSEQYF. In nucleotides, the CDR3 is TGCGCCAGCAGCTGGGACAGGGGGAGCGAGCAGTACTTC.

The J gene is TRBJ2-5, the V gene TRBV7-2, with D perhaps matching TRBD2 (6 bases). The germline gives CDR1 SGHTA, CDR2 FQGNSA. This CDR3 region has 15 residues. V dropped 3 bases and J dropped 0 bases, with 11 bases sitting between them. This chain's CDR3 is CASSFSGMYQETQYF. The CDR3 region has the DNA TGTGCCAGCAGCTTTAGCGGAATGTACCAAGAGACCCAGTACTTC.

The CDR3 DNA is TGTGCCAGCAGCCTGGGGGCCCCGAACACTGAAGCTTTCTTT. Translating it yields CASSLGAPNTEAFF. The chain recombines TRBV6-5 with TRBJ1-1, with a tentative D call TRBD1 (6 bases). CDR1 and CDR2 from the germline V gene are MNHEY and SVGAGI. The CDR3 consists of 14 residues. V was trimmed by 6 bases and J by 1 base, leaving 12 bases between them.

This clone was picked up a small number of times. This chain links TRBV30 with TRBJ2-5, with TRBD1 identical over 8 bases. The CDR3 sequence is 16 residues long. Per germline, CDR1 GTSNPN and CDR2 SVGIG (reference sequence). The trim removed 6 bases at V and 0 bases at J, leaving 12 bases unmatched. CDR3 region: CACTQGARQNQETQYF. CDR3 in DNA: TGTGCCTGCACCCAGGGGGCGCGACAGAACCAAGAGACCCAGTACTTC.

This clone was seen more than once but under ten times. This chain uses TRBV11-2 with TRBJ2-7; 10 bases match TRBD1. Germline V gives CDR1 SGHAT, CDR2 FQNNGV. The CDR3 loop spans 16 amino acids. V was clipped by 4 bases and J by 5 bases; unmatched bases: 11. CDR3 protein: CASSSLQRQGAHEQYF. CDR3 in DNA: TGTGCCAGCAGCTCGCTTCAGAGACAGGGGGCCCACGAGCAGTACTTC.

In the case of this clone: A read error may produce the germline difference seen at one junction end. The sample holds other DNA sequences that translate to the same CDR3. The rearrangement uses TRBV7-2 and TRBJ2-3; 15 bases are shared with TRBD2. The germline V gene has CDR1 SGHTA and CDR2 FQGNSA. The CDR3 runs to 17 residues. CDR3 DNA: TGCGCCAGCAGCGGCGGGACTAGCGGGAGGCCCGGGGATACGCAGTATTTT. This sequence encodes CASSGGTSGRPGDTQYF.

This clone was counted once. The rearrangement joins TRBV7-3 to TRBJ2-7; D is unresolved. This CDR3 is 13 amino acids long. Germline V gene data show CDR1 as SGHTA and CDR2 as FQGTGA. The germline V and J ends were trimmed by 0 bases and 4 bases, with 7 bases remaining between them. The CDR3 protein is CASSLTTGYEQYF. The CDR3 bases are TGTGCCAGCAGCTTAACCACCGGTTACGAGCAGTACTTC.

This rearrangement joins TRBV25-1 to TRBJ2-7, with TRBD1 as a possible D gene (6 bases). V lost 3 bases and J 4 bases, leaving 16 bases between the germline ends. In germline, CDR1 is MGHDK, CDR2 SYGVNS. CDR3 length: 15 amino acids. The DNA of the CDR3 is TGTGCCAGCAGTGACTCTGGCAGGGGCGGTTACGAGCAGTACTTC. Translating gives CASSDSGRGGYEQYF.